The T cell receptor beta chain under discussion was sequenced for a study of T-cell reconstitution after alpha-beta-depleted transplantation in children. A library of TCRbeta sequences, prepared with unique molecular identifiers, was generated. Using its own MiXCR run on the PCR reads, TCRdb lists one record per CDR3 protein. The sample has around 370,000 distinct CDR3 sequences, under 13% seen once. This clonotype was recorded a few times. V trimming: 5 bases; J trimming: 4 bases; junction bases outside the gene matches: 8. Germline V gene data show CDR1 as MNHEY and CDR2 as SMNVEV (reference sequence). This CDR3 is built from 15 residues.

This clonotype was sampled from a human donor who donated a stem cell graft to a child with acute lymphoblastic leukemia. J is TRBJ2-1 and V is TRBV27; 7 bases align to TRBD2. Sequenced here: PBMCs from the stem cell graft donor, sampled from the stem cell graft. The CDR3 region is CASSPRTSLYNEQFF. The DNA for the CDR3 is TGTGCCAGCAGTCCCCGGACTAGTTTATACAATGAGCAGTTCTTC.